One and the same sample provided the 9 T cell receptor beta chains below, sequenced in a study of T-cell reconstitution after alpha-beta-depleted transplantation in children. Preparation of the TCRbeta library was carried out with unique molecular identifiers. One entry per CDR3 protein results from TCRdb running MiXCR on the PCR reads. The sample includes more than 150,000 distinct CDR3 sequences, roughly 15% of them seen just once. Sequencing was performed on PBMCs from the stem cell graft donor, taken from the stem cell graft. The receptors originated from a human donor who donated a stem cell graft to a child with acute lymphoblastic leukemia.

As for this clonotype: This may come from a read error, since a much larger clone is one base off. The CDR3 here is CASSAQMVAGELDF. CDR3 in DNA: TGTGCCAGCAGCGCTCAGATGGTGGCAGGGGAACTCGATTTT. This chain joins TRBV5-5 and TRBJ2-3; D is perhaps TRBD1 (6 bases). The CDR3 loop spans 14 amino acids. Germline V gives CDR1 SGHKS, CDR2 YYEKEE (reference sequence).

CDR3 nucleotides: TGTGCCAGCAGACGGGGGGCCCCTGGAAACACCATATATTTT. Translating gives CASRRGAPGNTIYF. The V gene is TRBV13, the J gene TRBJ1-3; maybe TRBD1 (6 bases). The CDR3 is made up of 14 amino acids. From germline, CDR1 is PRHDT and CDR2 FYEKMQ (reference sequence). V lost 6 bases, J lost 2 bases, and 11 bases lay in between.

The genes are TRBV28 and TRBJ2-2; 9 bases match TRBD2. CDR3 size: 19 residues. V trimming: 6 bases; J trimming: 6 bases; junction bases outside the gene matches: 20. CDR1 and CDR2 from the germline V gene are MDHEN and SYDVKM. CDR3 in amino acids: CASRTPPGAGGGPAGELFF. The CDR3 nucleotides read TGTGCCAGCAGAACTCCACCAGGAGCGGGAGGAGGACCAGCCGGGGAGCTGTTTTTT.

This clonotype was detected many times. V is TRBV5-1 and J is TRBJ2-3, with D possibly matching TRBD2 (6 bases). The CDR3 consists of 15 residues. V gave up 6 bases and J gave up 0 bases, with 14 bases separating them. CDR1 is SGHRS, CDR2 YFSETQ, per germline. The CDR3 loop is CASTSVYGSTDTQYF. The CDR3 region has the DNA TGCGCCAGCACTAGCGTCTACGGAAGCACAGATACGCAGTATTTT.

The V and J genes are TRBV12-3 or TRBV12-4 and TRBJ1-3, with D perhaps TRBD1 (5 bases). V gave up 5 bases and J gave up 8 bases, with 19 bases separating them. CDR3 length: 15 amino acids. The CDR3 DNA reads as TGTGCCAGCAGTACTACCGGGACGGTACTCTACACCATATATTTT. Protein product: CASSTTGTVLYTIYF.

This clonotype was detected many times. The chain has TRBV5-1 and TRBJ2-7, with D hard to call. The V and J ends lost 1 base and 2 bases respectively, with 7 bases between them. The CDR3 contains 13 residues. Germline V gene sequence: CDR1 SGHRS, CDR2 YFSETQ. The CDR3 DNA reads as TGCGCCAGCAGCTTGTCCCAGACCTACGAGCAGTACTTC. Protein product: CASSLSQTYEQYF.

This chain uses TRBV11-3 with TRBJ2-1; D possibly corresponds to TRBD2 (5 bases). The CDR3 extends over 15 amino acids. The V end lost 1 base, the J end lost 8 bases, and 15 bases lay between the germline ends. Germline V lookup: CDR1 SGHNT, CDR2 YENEEA. The chain's CDR3 is CASSLVPGREYEQFF. Here the CDR3 DNA reads TGTGCCAGCAGCTTAGTTCCGGGAAGGGAGTATGAGCAGTTCTTC.

This clonotype was counted many times. The rearrangement links TRBV5-1 to TRBJ2-3; D is possibly TRBD1 (5 bases). The V gene lost 0 bases and the J gene lost 2 bases, with 19 bases spanning the gap. Germline V gives CDR1 SGHRS, CDR2 YFSETQ. There are 18 residues in the CDR3. The CDR3 protein is CASSLADSLAEFTDTQYF. DNA of the CDR3: TGCGCCAGCAGCTTGGCCGACAGTTTAGCCGAATTCACAGATACGCAGTATTTT.

In its sample, this clonotype was seen a few times. The chain recombines TRBV12-3 or TRBV12-4 with TRBJ2-1; 10 bases fit TRBD2. The CDR3 runs 14 residues. Trimming cost V 8 bases and J 6 bases; bases outside gene matches: 7. The CDR3 is CASVSGLAINEQFF. CDR3 nucleotide sequence: TGTGCCAGCGTCTCGGGACTAGCGATCAATGAGCAGTTCTTC.